This T cell receptor gamma chain was sequenced for a study of Vδ1+ human thymocytes. Study-level results: Highly polyclonal TRG and TRD repertoires with Gaussian CDR3 length distributions appeared in thymus. Thymic delta-chain repertoires held approximately 19% Vdelta2 sequences and few Vdelta3, despite high sort purity. Bulk repertoire data may be misinterpreted because of unexpected Vdelta2 sequences.

After alphabeta T cell depletion, CD3+ Vdelta1+ Vdelta2- thymocytes were sorted. Between roughly 98% and 99.6% of sorted thymocytes were Vdelta1+. Sequences come from RNA converted to cDNA by reverse transcription. CDR3 amplicons came from multiplex PCR with pooled V-gene forward and constant-region reverse primers. TCRdb fed the multiplex PCR reads into CATT to redo clone calling. Altogether over 25,000 gamma-chain clones are present, roughly 20% being singletons, with the ten largest covering under 2%. V shed 2 bases and J 12 bases; nucleotides not matched to a gene: 10. This CDR3 is 12 amino acids long. Germline V gives CDR1 GITISATS, CDR2 ISYDGTV (reference sequence). In regard to this clone: Its specificity is unknown.

Specimen: Vdelta1+ gamma-delta thymocytes from the thymus. Subset meaning: FACS-sorted CD3+ TCRalphabeta- TCRVdelta1+ TCRVdelta2- thymocytes. The genes are TRGV9 and TRGJ1 or TRGJ2. This receptor was identified in a boy under two years old who had congenital heart surgery. Here the CDR3 DNA reads TGTGCCTTGTGGGAGGGCTGTATGAGGAAACTCTTT. This gives the protein CALWEGCMRKLF.